A selection of T cell receptor beta chains follows, all from one sample in a study of CD8+ T cells in alopecia areata. Some clones are missing from TCRdb's copy, which holds only in-frame ones; the method was immunoSEQ multiplex PCR. The sample holds 95,000 to 100,000 clones, approximately 66% seen once. The sequencing here drew on CD8+ T cells sorted from blood, taken at week 4, from a patient treated with tofacitinib. The source of these receptors is a human donor with alopecia areata. The CDR3 runs from the conserved cysteine through the conserved F or W. A D gene is named only where the DNA matches it firmly. The listing skips clone size in some rows; elsewhere it reads once, few, many or a size class.

v_gene,j_gene,abundance,d_gene,CDR3nt,CDR3aa
TRBV19,TRBJ2-3,few,.,TGTGCCAGTAGTTTTTCGGGTTTGGATACGCAGTATTTT,CASSFSGLDTQYF
TRBV6-6,TRBJ1-2,.,.,TGTGCCAGCAGTTCCGAACCCCATGGCTACACCTTC,CASSSEPHGYTF
TRBV14,TRBJ2-3,.,TRBD1,TGTGCCAGCAGCCACTCCGGGACAGGTACAGATACGCAGTATTTT,CASSHSGTGTDTQYF
TRBV7-9,TRBJ1-2,.,.,TGTGCCAGCAGCTTCGCCCTGGGTGGCCACTATGGCTACACCTTC,CASSFALGGHYGYTF
TRBV13,TRBJ1-2,.,.,TGTGCCAGCAGCGAGGGACGGAGCTATGGCTACACCTTC,CASSEGRSYGYTF
TRBV4-1,TRBJ1-2,few,TRBD1,TGCGCCAGCAGCCAAGATTTAGGGGGCGGCTATGGCTACACCTTC,CASSQDLGGGYGYTF
TRBV21-1,TRBJ1-2,few,.,TGTGCCAGCAGCAAAGATTCGGCAGGTCATAAGCACTATGGCTACACCTTC,CASSKDSAGHKHYGYTF
TRBV27,TRBJ2-2,.,TRBD2,TGTGCCAGCAGTTCAGGACTAGCGGGTCACACCGGGGAGCTGTTTTTT,CASSSGLAGHTGELFF
TRBV30,TRBJ1-3,once,.,TGTGCCTGGATCCGATGGGACTCTGGAAACACCATATATTTT,CAWIRWDSGNTIYF
TRBV7-2,TRBJ1-2,.,.,TGTGCCAGCAACCGACCATACTATCGGGGGAACTATGGCTACACCTTC,CASNRPYYRGNYGYTF
TRBV27,TRBJ1-2,many,TRBD1,TGTGCCAGCAGGACAGACAGGGGGTCTAACTATGGCTACACCTTC,CASRTDRGSNYGYTF
TRBV7-9,TRBJ2-7,.,TRBD1,TGTGCCAGCAGGGGACAGGGTTACGAGCAGTACTTC,CASRGQGYEQYF
TRBV5-1,TRBJ1-2,few,.,TGCGCCAGCAGCTTGGAATCAGGTTCTAACTATGGCTACACCTTC,CASSLESGSNYGYTF
TRBV6-5,TRBJ2-1,few,.,TGTGCCAGCAGCCAGAGGGGAAATGAGCAGTTCTTC,CASSQRGNEQFF
TRBV4-1,TRBJ2-1,.,.,TGCGCCAGCAGCCAAGATCCGTCGGTCAATGAGCAGTTCTTC,CASSQDPSVNEQFF
TRBV6-5,TRBJ2-1,.,TRBD2,TGTGCCAGCAGTTACGGGGAGCGGGGCTCCTACAATGAGCAGTTCTTC,CASSYGERGSYNEQFF
TRBV27,TRBJ2-5,once,TRBD1,TGTGCCAGCAGTTTATACGGGACAGGGGGCATAAAGACCCAGTACTTC,CASSLYGTGGIKTQYF
TRBV2,TRBJ1-5,.,.,TGTGCCAGCAGTGAAATGGCTGCAGGGGCTGCTAATCAGCCCCAGCATTTT,CASSEMAAGAANQPQHF
TRBV2,TRBJ2-1,many,.,TGTGCCAGCACTAGGAGCAATGAGCAGTTCTTC,CASTRSNEQFF
TRBV7-6,TRBJ1-2,.,.,TGTGCCAGCAGCTTAGGGGGGTCGGGCTATGGCTACACCTTC,CASSLGGSGYGYTF
TRBV27,TRBJ1-2,.,.,TGTGCCAGCAGTTGGCCCGGGGGAGGTGGCTACACCTTC,CASSWPGGGGYTF
TRBV10-3,TRBJ2-7,.,TRBD2,TGTGCCATCGGGGGGAAGGGACTAGCACGGTCCGAGCAGTACTTC,CAIGGKGLARSEQYF
TRBV7-9,TRBJ2-7,.,TRBD2,TGTGCCAGCAGCGTTAGCGGGAGGGCCGTTTACGAGCAGTACTTC,CASSVSGRAVYEQYF
TRBV10-3,TRBJ2-7,.,TRBD1,TGTGCCATCACAGACCGGGACAGGAGCTCCTACGAGCAGTACTTC,CAITDRDRSSYEQYF
TRBV9,TRBJ2-1,.,.,TGTGCCAGCAGCGACGACGCCACAAGGTCCTACAATGAGCAGTTCTTC,CASSDDATRSYNEQFF
TRBV5-6,TRBJ2-5,.,.,TGTGCCAGCAGCCCCCCATCCGGGACTTACCAAGAGACCCAGTACTTC,CASSPPSGTYQETQYF
TRBV6-5,TRBJ2-5,few,.,TGTGCCAGCAGTTACGGGGAGACCCAGTACTTC,CASSYGETQYF
TRBV5-5,TRBJ1-2,few,.,TGTGCCAGCAGCTTGGGCCGGGACTATGGCTACACCTTC,CASSLGRDYGYTF
TRBV27,TRBJ2-4,.,.,TGTGCCAGCGGACCTACAGGGTTTGACATTCAGTACTTC,CASGPTGFDIQYF
TRBV19,TRBJ1-2,few,.,TGTGCCAGCAGGGGTCCAGACGGAACCTATGGCTACACCTTC,CASRGPDGTYGYTF
TRBV4-3,TRBJ2-7,.,.,TGCGCCAGCAGCCGGGGACGGGCCTCCTACGAGCAGTACTTC,CASSRGRASYEQYF
TRBV2,TRBJ2-7,.,TRBD2,TGTGCCAGCAGCGCTGGACTAGCGGGGGTTTACGAGCAGTACTTC,CASSAGLAGVYEQYF
TRBV27,TRBJ2-7,.,TRBD1,TGTGCCAGCAGTTCCGGGACAGGGAGTTGGGAGCAGTACTTC,CASSSGTGSWEQYF
TRBV11-2,TRBJ2-7,.,TRBD2,TGTGCCAGCAGAGACGGCGGGGGTTCCGAGCAGTACTTC,CASRDGGGSEQYF
TRBV7-3,TRBJ2-1,.,.,TGTGCCAGCAGCTTATTCGGGGGCGAGCCCTACAATGAGCAGTTCTTC,CASSLFGGEPYNEQFF
TRBV4-1,TRBJ2-5,.,.,TGCGCCAGCAGCCAAAGTGGGGAAGAGACCCAGTACTTC,CASSQSGEETQYF
TRBV15,TRBJ2-2,few,.,TGTGCCACCAGCGGGGACACCTATACCGGGGAGCTGTTTTTT,CATSGDTYTGELFF
TRBV4-2,TRBJ2-7,once,TRBD1,TGTGCCAGCAGCCAAGCCAGCTTGGGGACAGGGTTCTCCTACGAGCAGTACTTC,CASSQASLGTGFSYEQYF
TRBV2,TRBJ1-4,.,.,TGTGCCAGCAGTGAAGCATTCGAGTTAGGTGAAAAACTGTTTTTT,CASSEAFELGEKLFF
TRBV6-7,TRBJ2-7,.,.,TGTGCCAGCAGTTACTCGCACCGTTCCTACGAGCAGTACTTC,CASSYSHRSYEQYF
TRBV6-5,TRBJ2-7,.,.,TGTGCCAGCAGTTACTCCCAGGGCGGATACGAGCAGTACTTC,CASSYSQGGYEQYF
TRBV15,TRBJ2-1,few,TRBD1,TGTGCCACCAGCGGAGGAGACAGGGTTCGGTTCTTC,CATSGGDRVRFF
TRBV5-1,TRBJ2-2,.,TRBD2,TGCGCCAGCAGCTTCCAGCGGGAGTCAAACACCGGGGAGCTGTTTTTT,CASSFQRESNTGELFF
TRBV5-6,TRBJ2-1,few,.,TGTGCCAGCAGCTTGGGGCTAGAGGGGAATGAGCAGTTCTTC,CASSLGLEGNEQFF
TRBV27,TRBJ2-5,.,.,TGTGCCAGCAGTTTATACCAAGGGCCGGGGGAGACCCAGTACTTC,CASSLYQGPGETQYF
TRBV7-9,TRBJ2-1,.,.,TGTGCCAGCAGCTTAGGGGGCTCACGCGGGACGAATTACAATGAGCAGTTCTTC,CASSLGGSRGTNYNEQFF
TRBV18,TRBJ2-1,.,.,TGTGCCAGCTCACAAAACAGGGTATCGCTCAATGAGCAGTTCTTC,CASSQNRVSLNEQFF
TRBV27,TRBJ2-7,.,TRBD2,TGTGCCACTTCGGGAGGGCTAGCGGGAGACGAGCAGTACTTC,CATSGGLAGDEQYF
TRBV27,TRBJ2-3,few,.,TGTGCCAGCAGAAGAACCGGGGCCCGGCGAAGCACAGATACGCAGTATTTT,CASRRTGARRSTDTQYF
TRBV29-1,TRBJ1-2,.,.,TGCAGCGTTGAAACAGGGTTAGACTATGGCTACACCTTC,CSVETGLDYGYTF
TRBV6-5,TRBJ2-3,few,TRBD2,TGTGCCAGCAGTCCGGGACTAGGAACAGATACGCAGTATTTT,CASSPGLGTDTQYF
TRBV6-5,TRBJ2-7,.,TRBD1,TGTGCCAGCACCTCCGGGACAGCCTACGAGCAGTACTTC,CASTSGTAYEQYF
TRBV28,TRBJ2-3,.,.,TGTGCCAGCAGTTTCCCGGGGGTCTCAGACACAGATACGCAGTATTTT,CASSFPGVSDTDTQYF